This T cell receptor (beta chain) comes out of a study of glioma-infiltrating T cells after dendritic cell vaccination. Study results and limitations: Few patients contributed both blood and tumor specimens.

V lost 4 bases and J lost 3; bases outside the gene matches: 6. Germline values: CDR1 SGHAT, CDR2 FQDESV (reference sequence). The CDR3 has 15 amino acids. The repertoire was sequenced with immunoSEQ multiplex PCR; TCRdb's copy has only in-frame clones and lacks some. The table shows about 92,000 clones, with about nine tenths occurring only once. No glioblastoma patient carried an isocitrate dehydrogenase mutation. As to this clone: The target antigen is unknown.

This rearrangement joins TRBV11-1 to TRBJ2-7; 10 bases map to TRBD1. The sample was blood, taken before dendritic cell vaccination. The sequence was obtained from a human donor with glioblastoma. The CDR3 loop is CASSYPGTGVYEQYF. The CDR3 DNA follows: TGTGCCAGCAGCTATCCAGGGACAGGGGTCTACGAGCAGTACTTC.